Presented here are 2 T cell receptor delta chains from one specimen sequenced in a study of delta chains in infants with herpesvirus infections. Gamma-chain- and delta-chain-specific primers converted PBMC RNA into TCR cDNA. TCRdb re-processed the RT-PCR reads via CATT. This sample has 300 or so delta-chain clones, with 55% to 65% found just once. Sequencing was performed on peripheral blood, taken at time point 1 of longitudinal follow-up. Receptors were obtained from a human donor who was a Ugandan infant, either HIV-exposed or HIV-unexposed (not recorded which).

In the case of this clone: This likely came from a read error, as a far larger clone is one base away. Other DNA sequences in the sample encode the same CDR3. The chain couples TRDV1 to TRDJ1; 8 bases align to TRDD3. V lost 2 bases, J lost 6 bases, and 26 bases stayed unmatched. Germline V lookup: CDR1 TSWWSYY, CDR2 QGS. There are 21 residues in the CDR3. The CDR3 nucleotides are TGTGCTCTTGGGGAAACGGCCCTGCACCCCGTACTGGGGGCCGAACCAAATAAACTCATCTTT. This sequence encodes CALGETALHPVLGAEPNKLIF.

In the case of this clone: A read error likely explains this, since a far larger clone differs by one base. This specimen includes other DNA sequences encoding the same CDR3. The J gene is TRDJ1, the V gene TRDV3; D is undetermined. V was trimmed by 5 bases and J by 2 bases, leaving 12 bases between them. CDR1 is TVYSNPD and CDR2 is GDNSRS in the germline V gene (reference sequence). The CDR3 runs to 12 residues. The CDR3 DNA follows: TGTGCCCTCGCACGGCCAACCGATAAACTCATCTTT. It is translated as CALARPTDKLIF.